This T cell receptor beta chain was recovered during a study of blood T cell repertoires in COVID-19. Study in general: The study drew acute and convalescent COVID-19 samples from the United States, Italy and Spain. From T cells, B-cell-depleted T cells, or PBMCs came the material, which was cDNA or gDNA.

Authors' analysis steps: How many nucleated cells were present was estimated from reference gene primer amplification. Clones were sequenced by immunoSEQ multiplex PCR, and TCRdb holds only the in-frame ones, with some missing. The V and J calls and clone size come from that table; D and trimming were worked out from the DNA. This table has approximately 44,000 clones, 79% appearing once. Germline V gives CDR1 SGHNT, CDR2 YENEEA. The CDR3 is 15 amino acids. The V and J ends lost 3 bases and 5 bases respectively, with 15 bases between them. The clonotype originates from a woman older than 75 with acute or convalescent COVID-19. The chain carries TRBV11-3 and TRBJ2-3; D might be TRBD1 (5 bases). Sequencing used peripheral blood. The CDR3 region is CASSLGQGGLDTQYF. CDR3 in DNA: TGTGCCAGCAGCTTGGGGCAGGGTGGTTTAGATACGCAGTATTTT.